Described below is a single T cell receptor (beta chain) sequence and its context. TCRdb's copy holds only in-frame clones and misses some; the assay was immunoSEQ multiplex PCR. The table records over 200,000 clones, around four fifths of them present only once. The entry originates in a study of blood T cell repertoires in COVID-19. Study in general: PBMCs, B-cell-depleted T cells, or T cells provided the cDNA or gDNA that made up the material.

V was clipped by 0 bases and J by 2 bases; unmatched bases: 3. In germline, CDR1 is KGHSH, CDR2 LQKENI. The CDR3 covers 15 residues. V gene TRBV18 combines with J gene TRBJ2-5; 7 bases line up with TRBD1. The TCR originated in a man aged 40-49 years who had recovered from COVID-19. The sample was PBMCs or T cells enriched from blood (not recorded which). CDR3 region: CASSPPGQRQETQYF. CDR3 bases: TGTGCCAGCTCACCACCGGGACAGAGACAAGAGACCCAGTACTTC.